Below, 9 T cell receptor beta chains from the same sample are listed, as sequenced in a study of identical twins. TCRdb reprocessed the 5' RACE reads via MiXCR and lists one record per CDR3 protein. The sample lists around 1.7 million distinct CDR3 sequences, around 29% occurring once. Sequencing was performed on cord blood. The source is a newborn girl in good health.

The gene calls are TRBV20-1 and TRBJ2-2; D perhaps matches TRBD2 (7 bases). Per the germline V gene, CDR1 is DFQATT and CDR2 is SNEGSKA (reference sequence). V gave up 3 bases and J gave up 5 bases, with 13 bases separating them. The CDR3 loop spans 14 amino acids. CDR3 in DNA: TGCAGTGCTAGGTTTAGGGGGGGGACCGGGGAGCTGTTTTTT. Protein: CSARFRGGTGELFF.

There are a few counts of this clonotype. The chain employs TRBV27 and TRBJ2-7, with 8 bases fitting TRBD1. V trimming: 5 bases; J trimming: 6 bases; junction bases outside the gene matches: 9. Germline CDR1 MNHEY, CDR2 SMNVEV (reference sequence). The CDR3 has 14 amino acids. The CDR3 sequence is CASSPWDRMTEQYF. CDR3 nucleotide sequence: TGTGCCAGCAGTCCCTGGGACAGGATGACCGAGCAGTACTTC.

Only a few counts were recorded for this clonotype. CDR3 amino acids: CASGLRDRLYGYTF. The CDR3 region has the DNA TGTGCCAGCGGACTACGGGACAGGCTCTATGGCTACACCTTC. V gene TRBV28 combines with J gene TRBJ1-2; 8 bases agree with TRBD1. CDR3 length: 14 amino acids. Germline CDR1 reads MDHEN; CDR2 reads SYDVKM. The V segment lost 8 bases and the J segment 4 bases; nucleotides outside the gene matches: 9.

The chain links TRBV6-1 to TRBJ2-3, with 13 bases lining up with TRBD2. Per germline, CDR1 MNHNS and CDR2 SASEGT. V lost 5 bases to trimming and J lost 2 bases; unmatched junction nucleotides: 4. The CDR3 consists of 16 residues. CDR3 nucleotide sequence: TGTGCCAGCAGTTGGACTAGCGGGAGTATCACAGATACGCAGTATTTT. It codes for CASSWTSGSITDTQYF.

The CDR3 is CATQGDGYTF. CDR3 DNA sequence: TGTGCCACCCAGGGAGATGGCTACACCTTC. The V call is TRBV10-3, the J call TRBJ1-2, with a weak D call TRBD1 (5 bases). There are 10 residues in the CDR3. V lost 10 bases and J lost 6, with 9 bases in between. Germline lookup yields CDR1 ENHRY and CDR2 SYGVKD.

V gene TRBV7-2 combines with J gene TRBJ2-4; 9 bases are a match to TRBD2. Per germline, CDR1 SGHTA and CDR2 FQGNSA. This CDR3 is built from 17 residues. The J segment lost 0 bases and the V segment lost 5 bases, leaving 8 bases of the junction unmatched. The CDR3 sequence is CASSLTSGNLAKNIQYF. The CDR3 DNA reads TGTGCCAGCAGCCTGACTAGCGGAAACCTAGCCAAAAACATTCAGTACTTC. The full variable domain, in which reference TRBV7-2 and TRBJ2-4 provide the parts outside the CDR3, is GAGVSQSPSNKVTEKGKDVELRCDPISGHTALYWYRQSLGQGLEFLIYFQGNSAPDKSGLPSDRFSAERTGGSVSTLTIQRTQQEDSAVYLCASSLTSGNLAKNIQYFGAGTRLSVL.

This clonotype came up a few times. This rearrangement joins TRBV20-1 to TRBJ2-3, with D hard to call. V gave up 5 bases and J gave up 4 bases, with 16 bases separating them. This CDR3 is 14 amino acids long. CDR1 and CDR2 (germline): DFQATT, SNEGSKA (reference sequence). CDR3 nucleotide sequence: TGCAGTGCTCGGCCGCGACTTGCCCCAGATACGCAGTATTTT. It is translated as CSARPRLAPDTQYF.

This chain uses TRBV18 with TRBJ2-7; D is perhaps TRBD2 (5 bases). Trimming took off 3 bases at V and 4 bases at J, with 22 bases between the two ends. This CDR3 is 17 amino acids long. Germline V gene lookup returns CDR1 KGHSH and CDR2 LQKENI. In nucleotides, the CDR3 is TGTGCCAGCTCACCCACTATCCGGACGGGAATCGTATACGAGCAGTACTTC. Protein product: CASSPTIRTGIVYEQYF. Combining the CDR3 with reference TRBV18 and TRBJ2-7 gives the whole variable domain NAGVMQNPRHLVRRRGQEARLRCSPMKGHSHVYWYRQLPEEGLKFMVYLQKENIIDESGMPKERFSAEFPKEGPSILRIQQVVRGDSAAYFCASSPTIRTGIVYEQYFGPGTRLTVT.

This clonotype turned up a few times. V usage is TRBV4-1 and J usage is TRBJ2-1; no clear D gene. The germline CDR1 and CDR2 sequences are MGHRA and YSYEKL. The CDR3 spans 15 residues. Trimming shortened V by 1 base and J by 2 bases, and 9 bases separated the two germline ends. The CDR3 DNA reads TGCGCCAGCAGCCAAGGTCTATCCCCCTACAATGAGCAGTTCTTC. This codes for CASSQGLSPYNEQFF.